The rows below give T cell receptor beta chains drawn from one sample of a study of T cells in Graves' hyperthyroidism and ophthalmopathy. TCRdb passed the multiplex PCR reads through MiXCR, listing each CDR3 protein once. The table lists roughly 580,000 distinct CDR3 sequences, about 14% of them singletons. Sequencing was performed on blood. Receptor source: a woman aged 30 to 39 with Graves' hyperthyroidism that later progressed to Graves' ophthalmopathy. Each CDR3 is given with its conserved first and last residue. A D gene is named only where the DNA matches it firmly. Clone size is given for some rows only: seen once, a few or many times, or a class if the clone is expanded.

- - TRBJ1-2 TRBV11-2 CASRYPWGVASYGYTF TGTGCCAGCAGATATCCTTGGGGGGTGGCCAGCTATGGCTACACCTTC
few TRBD1 TRBJ2-7 TRBV6-5 CASSYSGDRVYEQYF TGTGCCAGCAGTTACTCTGGGGACAGGGTTTACGAGCAGTACTTC
many - TRBJ2-7 TRBV18 CASSPRHDEQYF TGTGCCAGCTCACCAAGGCACGACGAGCAGTACTTC
many - TRBJ2-3 TRBV11-2 CASSLDIADTQYF TGTGCCAGCAGCTTAGATATCGCAGATACGCAGTATTTT
many - TRBJ1-5 TRBV2 CASSFHGPQHF TGTGCCAGCAGTTTTCATGGGCCCCAGCATTTT
- TRBD1 TRBJ1-1 TRBV20-1 CSAEGAHTEAFF TGCAGTGCGGAGGGGGCGCACACTGAAGCTTTCTTT
many - TRBJ1-6 TRBV6-1 CASSSPIAGDNSPLHF TGTGCCAGCAGTTCCCCGATCGCAGGGGATAATTCACCCCTCCACTTT
- - TRBJ2-3 TRBV20-1 CSASLATDTQYF TGCAGTGCTAGTTTGGCCACAGATACGCAGTATTTT
- TRBD2 TRBJ2-7 TRBV18 CASSPFLAGEGEQYF TGTGCCAGCTCACCCTTCCTAGCGGGAGAGGGCGAGCAGTACTTC
many - TRBJ2-2 TRBV29-1 CSVDRWAGELFF TGCAGCGTAGACCGGTGGGCCGGGGAGCTGTTTTTT
many - TRBJ1-4 TRBV12-3/TRBV12-4 CASRKGSGEKLFF TGTGCCAGCAGGAAGGGGTCTGGTGAAAAACTGTTTTTT
- - TRBJ1-2 TRBV24-1 CATSDGRAPNYGYTF TGTGCCACCAGCGATGGGAGGGCCCCTAACTATGGCTACACCTTC
many - TRBJ1-1 TRBV9 CASSVDAVTEAFF TGTGCCAGCAGCGTAGACGCCGTCACTGAAGCTTTCTTT
many - TRBJ1-3 TRBV7-7 CASSKDGSNGNTIYF TGTGCTAGCAGCAAGGACGGCTCCAATGGAAACACCATATATTTT
- - TRBJ1-2 TRBV12-3/TRBV12-4 CASTLGVGYTF TGTGCCAGCACCCTGGGGGTCGGCTACACCTTC
- - TRBJ2-7 TRBV12-3/TRBV12-4 CASRLASYEQYF TGTGCCAGCAGACTGGCCAGCTACGAGCAGTACTTC
many - TRBJ2-1 TRBV28 CASSLRAGMQFF TGTGCCAGCAGTTTACGGGCGGGGATGCAGTTCTTC
many TRBD2 TRBJ2-3 TRBV11-2 CASSLTSGSLTDTQYF TGTGCCAGCAGCTTGACTAGCGGGAGTTTGACAGATACGCAGTATTTT
- TRBD2 TRBJ2-4 TRBV13 CASSLRSGRALDIQYF TGTGCCAGCAGCTTACGAAGCGGGAGAGCCCTGGACATTCAGTACTTC
many TRBD2 TRBJ2-5 TRBV27 CASSFSAGAKETQYF TGTGCCAGCAGTTTTTCCGCGGGAGCAAAAGAGACCCAGTACTTC
- - TRBJ1-4 TRBV7-2 CASSPRGPSNEKLFF TGTGCCAGCAGCCCCAGAGGGCCCTCTAATGAAAAACTGTTTTTT
many - TRBJ1-4 TRBV7-8 CASSLGDATNEKLFF TGTGCCAGCAGCTTAGGAGATGCAACTAATGAAAAACTGTTTTTT
many TRBD2 TRBJ2-1 TRBV6-4 CASSKGLGYNEQFF TGTGCCAGCAGTAAGGGACTAGGGTACAATGAGCAGTTCTTC
- - TRBJ2-6 TRBV20-1 CSARDRGSGANVLTF TGCAGTGCTAGAGACCGCGGGTCGGGGGCCAACGTCCTGACTTTC
- TRBD1 TRBJ2-7 TRBV6-2/TRBV6-3 CASSYRTGLGSYEQYF TGTGCCAGCAGTTACCGGACAGGGTTGGGCTCCTACGAGCAGTACTTC
many - TRBJ1-5 TRBV2 CASSEADPNQPQHF TGTGCCAGCAGTGAGGCGGATCCCAATCAGCCCCAGCATTTT
many TRBD1 TRBJ1-5 TRBV27 CASRIGGGGQPQHF TGTGCCAGCAGGATAGGGGGCGGCGGTCAGCCCCAGCATTTT
- TRBD1 TRBJ1-4 TRBV25-1 CASSTHRGTTNEKLFF TGTGCCAGCAGTACGCACAGGGGAACAACTAATGAAAAACTGTTTTTT
many TRBD2 TRBJ2-3 TRBV4-3 CASSQEGAGGNADTQYF TGCGCCAGCAGCCAAGAAGGGGCGGGAGGGAACGCAGATACGCAGTATTTT
- TRBD2 TRBJ2-7 TRBV7-3 CASSLRATSGGTYEQYF TGTGCCAGCAGCTTACGGGCGACTAGCGGAGGGACCTACGAGCAGTACTTC
many TRBD2 TRBJ2-1 TRBV4-1 CASSRAGTSGYNEQFF TGCGCCAGCAGCCGAGCCGGGACTAGCGGATACAATGAGCAGTTCTTC
many - TRBJ2-7 TRBV6-1 CASSEVWGSYYEQYF TGTGCCAGCAGTGAAGTGTGGGGCAGCTACTACGAGCAGTACTTC
- - TRBJ1-2 TRBV6-1 CASIVAGTILRNYGYTF TGTGCCAGCATTGTTGCGGGGACCATCCTACGAAATTATGGCTACACCTTC
- TRBD1 TRBJ2-5 TRBV12-3/TRBV12-4 CASRITGGGETQYF TGTGCCAGCAGAATCACAGGGGGTGGAGAGACCCAGTACTTC
many TRBD1 TRBJ1-2 TRBV24-1 CATSDFPDRGGYTF TGTGCCACCAGTGATTTCCCTGACAGGGGTGGCTACACCTTC
- - TRBJ1-6 TRBV12-3/TRBV12-4 CASSSEFSGTNSLPLHF TGTGCCAGCAGCTCGGAGTTTAGCGGGACAAACAGTTTACCCCTCCACTTT
many - TRBJ2-7 TRBV20-1 CSALRSYEQYF TGCAGTGCCTTAAGATCCTACGAGCAGTACTTC
few TRBD2 TRBJ2-5 TRBV20-1 CSAREQREYTETQYF TGCAGTGCTAGAGAACAGCGGGAGTATACAGAGACCCAGTACTTC
- - TRBJ2-6 TRBV5-5 CASSPVGDGVLTF TGTGCCAGCAGCCCGGTGGGGGACGGGGTCCTGACTTTC
many - TRBJ2-7 TRBV28 CASSQRTAVPYEQYF TGTGCCAGCAGCCAGAGGACCGCGGTTCCCTACGAGCAGTACTTC
many TRBD2 TRBJ2-5 TRBV7-9 CASSLREGGETQYF TGTGCCAGCAGCCTGAGGGAGGGCGGGGAGACCCAGTACTTC
many TRBD1 TRBJ1-3 TRBV27 CASSLRQGSVGNTIYF TGTGCCAGCAGTCTAAGACAGGGGTCGGTTGGAAACACCATATATTTT
many - TRBJ1-2 TRBV2 CASSERRHVDYGYTF TGTGCCAGCAGTGAAAGGCGACACGTCGACTATGGCTACACCTTC
- - TRBJ1-1 TRBV6-4 CASSDFWPREPQNTEAFF TGTGCCAGCAGTGACTTCTGGCCCAGGGAACCTCAGAACACTGAAGCTTTCTTT
many TRBD1 TRBJ2-1 TRBV6-1 CASRTLDRGGYNEQFF TGTGCCAGCAGGACCCTCGACAGGGGAGGATACAATGAGCAGTTCTTC
few - TRBJ1-1 TRBV6-1 CASSPLSQGHMNTEAFF TGTGCCAGCAGTCCACTCAGCCAGGGACACATGAACACTGAAGCTTTCTTT
- - TRBJ2-3 TRBV4-1 CASSQEGTSTDTQYF TGCGCCAGCAGCCAAGAGGGGACTAGCACAGATACGCAGTATTTT
- - TRBJ2-3 TRBV12-3/TRBV12-4 CASSSPVGGSLTDTQYF TGTGCCAGCAGTTCCCCAGTAGGGGGGAGCCTGACAGATACGCAGTATTTT
many - TRBJ2-3 TRBV7-9 CASTGDTAIFFTDTQYF TGTGCCAGCACGGGGGATACGGCTATTTTTTTCACAGATACGCAGTATTTT
few - TRBJ2-2 TRBV20-1 CSARAGLSAGELFF TGCAGTGCTAGGGCAGGGTTATCCGCCGGGGAGCTGTTTTTT
many - TRBJ1-5 TRBV12-3/TRBV12-4 CASSLGGNSNQPQHF TGTGCCAGCAGTTTAGGGGGAAATAGCAATCAGCCCCAGCATTTT
many TRBD1 TRBJ2-7 TRBV6-1 CASRYRDRGSYEQYF TGTGCCAGCAGATACCGGGACAGGGGTTCCTACGAGCAGTACTTC
once TRBD2 TRBJ2-1 TRBV3-1 CASSPLAGEGGEQFF TGTGCCAGCAGCCCACTAGCGGGAGAGGGTGGTGAGCAGTTCTTC
- - TRBJ1-2 TRBV19 CASSMRRNYGYTF TGTGCCAGTAGTATGAGGAGAAACTATGGCTACACCTTC
many TRBD1 TRBJ2-7 TRBV11-2 CASSGMTGIYEQYF TGTGCCAGCAGCGGAATGACAGGGATCTACGAGCAGTACTTC